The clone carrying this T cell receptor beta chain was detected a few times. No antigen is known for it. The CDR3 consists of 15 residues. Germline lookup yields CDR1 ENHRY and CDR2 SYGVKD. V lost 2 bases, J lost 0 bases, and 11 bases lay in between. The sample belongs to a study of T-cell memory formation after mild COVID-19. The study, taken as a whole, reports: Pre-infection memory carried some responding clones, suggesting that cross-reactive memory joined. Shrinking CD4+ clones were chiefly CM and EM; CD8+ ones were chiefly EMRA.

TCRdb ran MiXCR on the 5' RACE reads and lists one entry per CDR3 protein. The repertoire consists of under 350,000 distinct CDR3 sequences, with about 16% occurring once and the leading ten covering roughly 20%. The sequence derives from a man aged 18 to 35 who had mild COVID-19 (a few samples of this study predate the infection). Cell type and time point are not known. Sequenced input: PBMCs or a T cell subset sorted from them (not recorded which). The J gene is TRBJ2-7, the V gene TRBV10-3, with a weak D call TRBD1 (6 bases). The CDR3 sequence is CAISEGVRGSYEQYF. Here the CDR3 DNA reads TGTGCCATCAGTGAGGGGGTCAGGGGCTCCTACGAGCAGTACTTC.